The clone carrying this TCR beta chain has a single count. This entry belongs to a study of technical replicates of blood from several donors. V was clipped by 6 bases and J by 1 base, with 13 bases between them. This CDR3 contains 15 residues. Germline V CDR1 and CDR2: SGHVT, SQSDAQ. Repertoires were generated with immunoSEQ multiplex PCR, while TCRdb's copy carries only in-frame clones and drops some. The sample yields 95,000 or so clones, about 95% seen once. The receptor's source is a human donor in good health. V is TRBV7-4 and J is TRBJ1-5; no clear D gene. Specimen: T cells isolated from PBMCs. As DNA, the CDR3 is TGTGCCAGCAGGGCGGGAGGAGGGAGCAATCAGCCCCAGCATTTT. Encoded protein: CASRAGGGSNQPQHF.